Below, 23 T cell receptor beta chains from the same sample are listed, as sequenced in a study of blood T cell repertoires in COVID-19. Clones were read by immunoSEQ multiplex PCR, and TCRdb kept only the in-frame ones, dropping some. In the table there are about 160,000 clones, around nine tenths of which are singletons. The sequenced sample was peripheral blood. The receptors derive from a woman between 65 and 79 years old with COVID-19, enrolled during active disease.

This clone occurred once. The V gene is TRBV5-1, the J gene TRBJ2-3; TRBD1 is a possible D gene (7 bases). Germline CDR1 reads SGHRS; CDR2 reads YFSETQ. V was pared by 1 base and J by 5 bases, with 11 bases between. The length of the CDR3 is 14 residues. The CDR3 protein is CASSLSRGVDTQYF. CDR3 coding DNA: TGCGCCAGCAGCTTGTCCAGGGGGGTAGATACGCAGTATTTT.

The gene calls are TRBV5-1 and TRBJ1-1; 7 bases line up with TRBD1. V gave up 4 bases and J gave up 0 bases; unmatched junction bases: 24. The CDR3 is 21 amino acids. Germline values: CDR1 SGHRS, CDR2 YFSETQ. In nucleotides, the CDR3 is TGCGCCAGCAGCGCTATTAGGGGGCTCAACTCGAATCCTAGCGTGAACACTGAAGCTTTCTTT. This translates into CASSAIRGLNSNPSVNTEAFF.

J is TRBJ1-1 and V is TRBV24-1; no firm D call. V was clipped by 3 bases and J by 4 bases, with 11 bases between them. CDR1 is KGHDR and CDR2 is SFDVKD in the germline V gene. The CDR3 spans 14 residues. The DNA for the CDR3 is TGTGCCACCAGTGATCCAAACGCCGGCACTGAAGCTTTCTTT. This codes for CATSDPNAGTEAFF.

The chain has TRBV4-1 and TRBJ1-1; a weak D match, TRBD1 (5 bases). V was pared by 4 bases and J by 9 bases, with 9 bases between. Germline CDR1 reads MGHRA; CDR2 reads YSYEKL. This CDR3 has 11 residues. CDR3 nucleotide sequence: TGCGCCAGCAGCCTATCAGGGAAAGCTTTCTTT. Its translation: CASSLSGKAFF.

The rearrangement links TRBV28 to TRBJ1-2; D is possibly TRBD1 (5 bases). Germline V gene sequence: CDR1 MDHEN, CDR2 SYDVKM. V dropped 7 bases and J dropped 7 bases, with 13 bases sitting between them. CDR3 length: 12 amino acids. CDR3 sequence reads: CASTPTGGGYTF. DNA of the CDR3: TGTGCCAGCACCCCCACCGGGGGTGGCTACACCTTC.

CDR3 residues: CASSLLHGEAFF. As DNA, the CDR3 is TGTGCCAGCAGCTTACTGCACGGTGAAGCTTTCTTT. The chain carries TRBV13 and TRBJ1-1; D is uncertain. Trimming took 2 bases from V and 7 from J, leaving 8 bases between them. The CDR3 length is 12 residues. Per germline, CDR1 PRHDT and CDR2 FYEKMQ (reference sequence). The full variable domain, its missing parts supplied by reference TRBV13 and TRBJ1-1, is AAGVIQSPRHLIKEKRETATLKCYPIPRHDTVYWYQQGPGQDPQFLISFYEKMQSDKGSIPDRFSAQQFSDYHSELNMSSLELGDSALYFCASSLLHGEAFFGQGTRLTVV.

The chain has TRBV13 and TRBJ2-7; 9 bases are a match to TRBD1. Germline values: CDR1 PRHDT, CDR2 FYEKMQ (reference sequence). CDR3 size: 15 residues. V lost 3 bases and J lost 4; bases outside the gene matches: 7. This chain's CDR3 is CASSLAGTGFYEQYF. The CDR3 DNA sequence: TGTGCCAGCAGCTTGGCCGGGACAGGGTTTTACGAGCAGTACTTC.

The chain combines TRBV28 with TRBJ1-1, with D unclear. Deletions cut 3 bases from V and 1 base from J, with 6 bases between. The germline V gene encodes CDR1 MDHEN and CDR2 SYDVKM. This CDR3 is 13 amino acids long. This CDR3 reads CASSFGRNTEAFF. The CDR3 nucleotides read TGTGCCAGCAGTTTTGGCAGGAACACTGAAGCTTTCTTT.

The V call is TRBV2, the J call TRBJ1-5; TRBD1 agrees at 11 bases. The CDR3 sequence is 14 residues long. Germline CDR1 and CDR2: SNHLY and FYNNEI. The ends lost 10 bases at V and 7 bases at J; junction bases unmatched: 9. This chain's CDR3 is CATTGTGGDQPQHF. CDR3 nucleotide sequence: TGTGCCACCACCGGGACAGGGGGTGACCAGCCCCAGCATTTT. The variable domain in full, with the rest retrieved from reference TRBV2 and TRBJ1-5, is EPEVTQTPSHQVTQMGQEVILRCVPISNHLYFYWYRQILGQKVEFLVSFYNNEISEKSEIFDDQFSVERPDGSNFTLKIRSTKLEDSAMYFCATTGTGGDQPQHFGDGTRLSIL.

With respect to this clone: Additional DNA sequences in this sample encode the identical CDR3. The CDR3 region is CASSLSGDQPQHF. The DNA of the CDR3 is TGCGCCAGCAGCTTGTCCGGAGATCAGCCCCAGCATTTT. V gene TRBV5-1 combines with J gene TRBJ1-5, with no clear D. Per the germline V gene, CDR1 is SGHRS and CDR2 is YFSETQ. The CDR3 runs to 13 residues. The ends were cut back, 1 base at V and 5 bases at J, with 7 bases in the middle.

The chain couples TRBV7-2 to TRBJ1-4, with 9 nucleotides matching TRBD1. V dropped 5 bases and J dropped 4; count of bases not matched to a gene: 5. In germline, CDR1 is SGHTA, CDR2 FQGNSA. This CDR3 has 15 residues. In nucleotides, the CDR3 is TGTGCCAGCAGCCCTCGGACAGGGGATAATGAAAAACTGTTTTTT. Protein: CASSPRTGDNEKLFF.

This clone was found once. CDR3 in amino acids: CASSSSTGGNSPLHF. In DNA form, the CDR3 reads TGTGCCAGCAGTTCCTCGACAGGGGGTAATTCACCCCTCCACTTT. The chain couples TRBV27 to TRBJ1-6, with 9 bases matching TRBD1. The CDR3 totals 15 residues. The V and J ends lost 4 bases and 6 bases, in that order; junction bases with no gene match: 4. Germline CDR1 MNHEY, CDR2 SMNVEV (reference sequence).

The chain couples TRBV7-2 to TRBJ1-3; tentative D call: TRBD1 (6 bases). The CDR3 has 16 amino acids. Germline CDR1 is SGHTA and CDR2 is FQGNSA. V was cut by 5 bases and J by 2 bases, with 16 bases left in between. The CDR3 sequence is CASSPSPGTPGNTIYF. CDR3 bases: TGTGCCAGCAGCCCTAGCCCCGGGACACCTGGAAACACCATATATTTT.

Only a few counts were recorded for this clone. The rearrangement uses TRBV19 and TRBJ1-2, with D possibly being TRBD1 (5 bases). Germline lookup yields CDR1 LNHDA and CDR2 SQIVND (reference sequence). V shed 4 bases and J shed 4 bases, with 13 bases lying between them. The length of the CDR3 is 14 residues. CDR3 bases: TGTGCCAGTAGTACACAGGCATTGGTCTATGGCTACACCTTC. Translated, it gives CASSTQALVYGYTF.

This chain connects TRBV3-1 (or the pseudogene TRBV3-2) to TRBJ2-2; weak D call: TRBD1 (6 bases). The germline V and J ends were trimmed by 4 bases and 6 bases, with 15 bases remaining between them. The CDR3 covers 15 residues. The V gene's germline CDR1 is LGHDT and CDR2 YNNKEL (reference sequence). The CDR3 region has the DNA TGTGCCAGCAGCCGAGGGGGTGGCTGGGCCGGGGAGCTGTTTTTT. It yields the protein CASSRGGGWAGELFF.

The rearrangement links TRBV9 to TRBJ1-5; perhaps TRBD1 as D (6 bases). This CDR3 comprises 15 residues. V lost 0 bases and J lost 7, with 14 bases in between. Looked up from germline, CDR1 is SGDLS and CDR2 is YYNGEE. The CDR3 region has the DNA TGTGCCAGCAGCGTAGATTGGGGGCTGGGGCAGCCCCAGCATTTT. The encoded protein is CASSVDWGLGQPQHF.

The V gene is TRBV28, the J gene TRBJ2-1, with 7 bases that match TRBD1. V dropped 1 base and J dropped 5; count of bases not matched to a gene: 5. This CDR3 has 15 residues. The germline gives CDR1 MDHEN, CDR2 SYDVKM. The CDR3 protein is CASSLLTGKDNEQFF. As DNA, the CDR3 is TGTGCCAGCAGTTTATTGACAGGGAAAGACAATGAGCAGTTCTTC.

The J gene is TRBJ2-5, the V gene TRBV13, with unresolved D. V was trimmed by 4 bases and J by 5 bases, leaving 14 bases between them. The CDR3 extends over 14 amino acids. Germline assignment: CDR1 PRHDT and CDR2 FYEKMQ (reference sequence). This CDR3 reads CASSSRGSAETQYF. The CDR3 region has the DNA TGTGCCAGCAGCTCCCGTGGGTCAGCGGAGACCCAGTACTTC.

The rearrangement links TRBV5-6 to TRBJ1-4, with 8 bases identical to TRBD1. V dropped 4 bases and J dropped 8; count of bases not matched to a gene: 4. The CDR3 loop spans 13 amino acids. Germline CDR1 is SGHDT and CDR2 is YYEEEE. The CDR3 protein is CASSRRGPEKLFF. The CDR3 DNA reads TGTGCCAGCAGCCGCAGGGGGCCCGAAAAACTGTTTTTT.

This chain connects TRBV12-3 or TRBV12-4 to TRBJ1-5; D gene ambiguous. V was trimmed by 5 bases and J by 5 bases, leaving 10 bases between them. The CDR3 is 13 residues long. CDR3 bases: TGTGCCAGCAGTACTCTGGGCGATCAGCCCCAGCATTTT. The encoded protein is CASSTLGDQPQHF.

The rearrangement links TRBV7-9 to TRBJ2-7; D is ambiguous. The CDR3 contains 12 residues. The germline V and J ends were trimmed by 0 bases and 6 bases, with 6 bases remaining between them. Germline V CDR1 and CDR2: SEHNR, FQNEAQ (reference sequence). CDR3: CASSLASGEQYF. The DNA for the CDR3 is TGTGCCAGCAGCTTAGCGTCGGGCGAGCAGTACTTC.

The V gene is TRBV5-8, the J gene TRBJ2-5, with D possibly TRBD2 on 6 matching bases. Germline V gene data show CDR1 as SGHTS and CDR2 as YDEGEE. V lost 8 bases and J 4 bases, leaving 18 bases between the germline ends. The CDR3 totals 14 residues. DNA for the CDR3: TGTGCCAGTCAACGTTGGAGGGCGGGAGAGACCCAGTACTTC. Amino acids: CASQRWRAGETQYF.

This chain connects TRBV5-1 to TRBJ2-3; no reliable D call. Germline CDR1 and CDR2: SGHRS and YFSETQ. The CDR3 extends over 15 amino acids. Trimming pared 6 bases from V and 0 bases from J, leaving 14 bases between. The CDR3 DNA reads TGCGCCAGCACCCTTGGCGCAGGTAGCACAGATACGCAGTATTTT. Translated: CASTLGAGSTDTQYF. The whole variable domain, filled in from reference TRBV5-1 and TRBJ2-3, reads KAGVTQTPRYLIKTRGQQVTLSCSPISGHRSVSWYQQTPGQGLQFLFEYFSETQRNKGNFPGRFSGRQFSNSRSEMNVSTLELGDSALYLCASTLGAGSTDTQYFGPGTRLTVL.